The entry below gives a single T cell receptor beta chain sequence along with its context. Following a re-call of the 5' RACE reads, TCRdb has one entry per CDR3 protein and lacks DNA. This repertoire includes about 400,000 distinct CDR3 sequences. This sample is part of a study of T cells expressing NK-cell markers. Study-wide background: Sorted CD3+CD56-NKG2C+, CD3+CD56+NKG2C- and CD3+CD56+NKG2C+ T cells were the source of the TCR beta repertoires.

This TCR derives from a woman aged 45-59 years in good health. The sample taken for sequencing was blood T cells: a sorted CD56 or NKG2C T cell subset, CD4+ or CD8+ T cells, or bulk PBMC T cells (not recorded which).

This chain's CDR3 is CASSLAPSVDTQYF. The V call is TRBV28, the J call TRBJ2-3; lacking DNA, the TRBD1 call made by TCRdb goes unchecked. The CDR3 has 14 amino acids. Germline CDR1 and CDR2: MDHEN and SYDVKM.